This T cell receptor beta chain is from a study of cytotoxic CD8 clonotypes in ibrutinib-treated CLL. Study-level points and caveats: Progressing patients had sampling times that differed from those of sustained-remission patients.

Sequenced by immunoSEQ multiplex PCR; TCRdb stores in-frame clones only, minus some. The profile shows roughly 63,000 clones, approximately 57% of them singletons. Extraction of around 1.9 micrograms of genomic DNA from cryopreserved PBMCs supplied material for TCR beta libraries. This clone was counted a single time. Antigen specificity is unknown. Sample: PBMCs, taken after 12 months of ibrutinib treatment. The receptor was derived from a human donor with chronic lymphocytic leukemia.

CDR3: CASSSRTYNSPLHF. CDR3 nucleotides: TGTGCCAGCAGCTCCCGAACTTATAATTCACCCCTCCACTTT. V gene TRBV7-2 combines with J gene TRBJ1-6; D gene ambiguous. The CDR3 sequence is 14 residues long. Looked up from germline, CDR1 is SGHTA and CDR2 is FQGNSA. V lost 4 bases to trimming and J lost 4 bases, with 8 bases between them.